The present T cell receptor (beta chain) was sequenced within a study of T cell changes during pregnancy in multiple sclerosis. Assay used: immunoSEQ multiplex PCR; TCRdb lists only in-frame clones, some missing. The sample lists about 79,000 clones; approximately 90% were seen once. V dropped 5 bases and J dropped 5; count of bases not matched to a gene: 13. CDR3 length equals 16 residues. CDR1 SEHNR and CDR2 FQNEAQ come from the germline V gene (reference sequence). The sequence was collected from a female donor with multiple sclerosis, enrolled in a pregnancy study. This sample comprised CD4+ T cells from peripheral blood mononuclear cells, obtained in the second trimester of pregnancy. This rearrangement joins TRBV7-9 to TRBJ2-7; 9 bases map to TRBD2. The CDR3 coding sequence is TGTGCCAGCAGCCCGCAGAGGCGGGAGGGCCAAGACGAGCAGTACTTC. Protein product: CASSPQRREGQDEQYF.